These 9 T cell receptor beta chains came from one sample sequenced in a study of T-cell memory formation after mild COVID-19. In TCRdb, the 5' RACE reads were re-called with MiXCR into one record per CDR3 protein. The sample yields around 35,000 distinct CDR3 sequences, about 7.7% seen once. Sequenced input: PBMCs or a T cell subset sorted from them (not recorded which). The receptors derive from a man aged 18-30 years who had mild COVID-19 (a few samples of this study predate the infection). Cell type and time point are not known.

At least ten counts were recorded for this clonotype. The rearrangement links TRBV4-2 to TRBJ2-7, with 9 positions matching TRBD1. The trim removed 8 bases at V and 2 bases at J, leaving 13 bases unmatched. Germline loops: CDR1 LGHNA, CDR2 YNFKEQ. The CDR3 totals 16 residues. DNA of the CDR3: TGTGCCAGCCAAAAAGAGGTTGGACAGGGGACCTACGAGCAGTACTTC. Residues: CASQKEVGQGTYEQYF.

The gene calls are TRBV7-9 and TRBJ2-7, with a possible D match to TRBD1 (5 bases). Trimming took off 5 bases at V and 6 bases at J, with 17 bases between the two ends. CDR3 length: 14 amino acids. Germline V CDR1 and CDR2: SEHNR, FQNEAQ (reference sequence). The CDR3 here is CASSLLPDSFEQYF. In DNA, the CDR3 is TGTGCCAGCAGCCTACTTCCTGACAGCTTCGAGCAGTACTTC.

This chain joins TRBV6-2 or TRBV6-3 and TRBJ2-7; D uncertain. The ends were cut back, 6 bases at V and 6 bases at J, with 12 bases in the middle. This CDR3 comprises 12 residues. Germline V gives CDR1 MNHEY, CDR2 SVGEGT. DNA of the CDR3: TGTGCCAGCAGCTCGGGTTTCGGCGAGCAGTACTTC. Its translation is CASSSGFGEQYF.

The table lists this clonotype with many counts. The rearrangement uses TRBV7-3 and TRBJ2-1; the match to TRBD2 covers 10 bases. Germline CDR1 reads SGHTA; CDR2 reads FQGTGA. The CDR3 is 15 amino acids. V was pared by 5 bases and J by 5 bases, with 6 bases of the junction left unmatched. The CDR3 sequence: CASSPSGGSDNEQFF. The CDR3 bases are TGTGCCAGCAGCCCTAGCGGGGGATCGGACAATGAGCAGTTCTTC.

The table lists this clonotype with many counts. This chain uses TRBV18 with TRBJ2-7; D may match TRBD1 or TRBD2 (6 bases each). V was shortened by 6 bases and J by 3 bases, with 15 bases between the two germline ends. Germline V lookup: CDR1 KGHSH, CDR2 LQKENI. The CDR3 has 14 residues. This CDR3 reads CASSHGGGGYEQYF. For the CDR3, the DNA is TGTGCCAGCTCTCACGGAGGGGGAGGCTACGAGCAGTACTTC.

The table lists this clonotype with a count of one. The chain couples TRBV10-3 to TRBJ2-7; a weak D match, TRBD1 (5 bases). The CDR3 has 14 amino acids. The V gene's germline CDR1 is ENHRY and CDR2 SYGVKD. The ends were cut back, 0 bases at V and 2 bases at J, with 8 bases in the middle. As DNA, the CDR3 is TGTGCCATCAGTGAGTCGGGGCAGACCTACGAGCAGTACTTC. The encoded protein is CAISESGQTYEQYF.

There are many counts of this clonotype. The chain uses TRBV7-9 and TRBJ2-1; possibly TRBD2 for D (6 bases). Between the trimmed V and J ends, which lost 0 bases and 3 bases, there was a span of 12 bases. The CDR3 consists of 16 residues. Germline V CDR1 and CDR2: SEHNR, FQNEAQ (reference sequence). CDR3 protein: CASSLAGGRNYNEQFF. CDR3 nucleotides: TGTGCCAGCAGCTTAGCGGGAGGTCGGAACTACAATGAGCAGTTCTTC.

This clonotype was seen repeatedly, ten times or more. The rearrangement links TRBV24-1 to TRBJ2-1; a possible D gene is TRBD2 (6 bases). The CDR3 is 16 amino acids. V was cut by 7 bases and J by 5 bases, with 20 bases left in between. Germline V CDR1 and CDR2: KGHDR, SFDVKD. CDR3 residues: CATRDPGLNTDNEQFF. As DNA, the CDR3 is TGTGCCACCAGAGATCCAGGACTAAATACCGACAATGAGCAGTTCTTC.

There are many counts of this clonotype. The chain couples TRBV9 to TRBJ2-3; D is ambiguous. CDR1 and CDR2 (germline): SGDLS, YYNGEE. Trimming took 0 bases from V and 5 from J, leaving 16 bases between them. The CDR3 covers 16 residues. The CDR3 reads CASSVDARTMIDTQYF. The CDR3 coding sequence is TGTGCCAGCAGCGTAGACGCCCGAACTATGATAGATACGCAGTATTTT. Full variable domain (rest looked up from reference TRBV9 and TRBJ2-3): DSGVTQTPKHLITATGQRVTLRCSPRSGDLSVYWYQQSLDQGLQFLIQYYNGEERAKGNILERFSAQQFPDLHSELNLSSLELGDSALYFCASSVDARTMIDTQYFGPGTRLTVL.